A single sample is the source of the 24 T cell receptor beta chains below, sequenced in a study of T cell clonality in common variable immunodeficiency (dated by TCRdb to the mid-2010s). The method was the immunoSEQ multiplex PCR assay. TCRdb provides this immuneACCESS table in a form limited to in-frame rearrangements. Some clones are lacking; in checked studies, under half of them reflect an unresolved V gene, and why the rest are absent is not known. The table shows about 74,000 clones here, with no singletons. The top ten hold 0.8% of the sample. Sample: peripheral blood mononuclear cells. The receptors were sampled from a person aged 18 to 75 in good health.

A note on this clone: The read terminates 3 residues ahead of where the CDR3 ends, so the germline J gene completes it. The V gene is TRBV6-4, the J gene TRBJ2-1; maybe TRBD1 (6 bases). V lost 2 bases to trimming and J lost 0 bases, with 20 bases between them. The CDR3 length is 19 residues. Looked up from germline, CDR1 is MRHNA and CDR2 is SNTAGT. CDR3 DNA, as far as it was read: TGTGCCAGCAGTGACCCGAGACGACCGGGACACAGCTCCTACAATGAG. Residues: CASSDPRRPGHSSYNE. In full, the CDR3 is CASSDPRRPGHSSYNEQFF.

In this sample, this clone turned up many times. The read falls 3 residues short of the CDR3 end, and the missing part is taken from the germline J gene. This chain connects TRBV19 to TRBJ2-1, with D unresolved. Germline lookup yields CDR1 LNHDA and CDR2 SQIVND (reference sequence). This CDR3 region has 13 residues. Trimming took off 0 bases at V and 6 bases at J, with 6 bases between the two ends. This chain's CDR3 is CASSIEGPNEQFF. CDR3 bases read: TGTGCCAGTAGTATAGAGGGCCCCAATGAG.

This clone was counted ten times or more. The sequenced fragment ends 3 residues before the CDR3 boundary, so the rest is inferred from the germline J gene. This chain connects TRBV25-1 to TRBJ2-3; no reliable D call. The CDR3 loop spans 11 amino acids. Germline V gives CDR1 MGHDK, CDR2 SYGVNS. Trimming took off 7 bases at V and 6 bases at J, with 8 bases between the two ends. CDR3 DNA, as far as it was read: TGTGCCAGCAATCAAGGGGATACG. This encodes CASNQGDT. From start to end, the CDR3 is CASNQGDTQYF.

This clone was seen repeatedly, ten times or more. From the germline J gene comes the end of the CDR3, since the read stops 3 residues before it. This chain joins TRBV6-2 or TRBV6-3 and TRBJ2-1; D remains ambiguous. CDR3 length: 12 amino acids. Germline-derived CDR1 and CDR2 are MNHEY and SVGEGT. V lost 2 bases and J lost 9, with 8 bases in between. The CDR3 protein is CASSYPPVEQFF. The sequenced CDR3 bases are TGTGCCAGCAGTTACCCGCCAGTTGAG.

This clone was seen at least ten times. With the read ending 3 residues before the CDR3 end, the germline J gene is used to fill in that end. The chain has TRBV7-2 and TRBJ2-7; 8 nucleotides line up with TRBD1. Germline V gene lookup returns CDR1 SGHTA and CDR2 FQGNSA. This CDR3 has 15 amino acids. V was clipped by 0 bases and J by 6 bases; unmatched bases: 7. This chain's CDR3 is CASSLAGQGTFEQYF. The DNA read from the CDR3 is TGTGCCAGCAGCTTAGCCGGACAGGGAACGTTCGAG.

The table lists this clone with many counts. The CDR3 reads CSARASGRSYNEQFF. The DNA read from the CDR3 is TGCAGTGCTAGAGCTAGCGGGAGGTCCTACAATGAG. The chain has TRBV20-1 and TRBJ2-1; TRBD2 aligns across 11 bases. The missing CDR3 end, 3 residues past where the read stops, is filled in from the germline J gene. V lost 1 base, J lost 1 base, and 0 bases stayed unmatched. This CDR3 is 15 amino acids long. Germline V lookup: CDR1 DFQATT, CDR2 SNEGSKA (reference sequence).

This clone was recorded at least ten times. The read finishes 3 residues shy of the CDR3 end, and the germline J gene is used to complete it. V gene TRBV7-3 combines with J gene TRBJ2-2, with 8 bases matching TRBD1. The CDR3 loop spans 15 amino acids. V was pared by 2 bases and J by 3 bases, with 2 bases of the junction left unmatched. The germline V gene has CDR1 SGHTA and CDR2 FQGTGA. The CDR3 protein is CASSLHRGDTGELFF. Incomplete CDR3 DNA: TGTGCCAGCAGCTTACACAGGGGGGACACCGGGGAG.

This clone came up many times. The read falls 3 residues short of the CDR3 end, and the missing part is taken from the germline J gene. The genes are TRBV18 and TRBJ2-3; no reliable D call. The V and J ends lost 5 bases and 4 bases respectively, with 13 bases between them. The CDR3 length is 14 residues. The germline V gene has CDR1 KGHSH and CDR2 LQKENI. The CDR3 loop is CASSIKIQPDTQYF. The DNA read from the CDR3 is TGTGCCAGCTCAATCAAAATACAGCCAGATACG.

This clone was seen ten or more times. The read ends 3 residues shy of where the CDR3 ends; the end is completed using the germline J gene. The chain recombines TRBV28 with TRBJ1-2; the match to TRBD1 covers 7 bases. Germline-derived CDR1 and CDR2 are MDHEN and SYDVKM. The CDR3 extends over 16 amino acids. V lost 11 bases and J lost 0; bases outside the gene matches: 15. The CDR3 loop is CAGRDRGLPSNYGYTF. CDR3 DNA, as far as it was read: TGTGCCGGAAGGGACAGAGGATTACCTTCTAACTATGGC.

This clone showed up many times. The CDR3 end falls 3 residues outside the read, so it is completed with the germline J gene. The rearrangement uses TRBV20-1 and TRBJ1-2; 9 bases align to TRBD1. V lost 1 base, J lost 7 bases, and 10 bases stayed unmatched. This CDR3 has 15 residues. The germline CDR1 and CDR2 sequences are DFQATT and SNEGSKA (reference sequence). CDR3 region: CSARVGQGFSGGYTF. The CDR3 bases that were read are TGCAGTGCTAGAGTGGGACAGGGTTTTTCGGGTGGC.

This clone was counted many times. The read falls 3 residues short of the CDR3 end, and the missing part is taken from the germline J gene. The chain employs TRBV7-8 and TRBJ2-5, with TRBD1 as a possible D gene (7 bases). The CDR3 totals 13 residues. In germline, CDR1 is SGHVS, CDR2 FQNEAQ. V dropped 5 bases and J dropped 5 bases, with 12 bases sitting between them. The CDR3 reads CASSPPGGETQYF. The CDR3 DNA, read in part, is TGTGCCAGCAGCCCCCCAGGGGGGGAGACC.

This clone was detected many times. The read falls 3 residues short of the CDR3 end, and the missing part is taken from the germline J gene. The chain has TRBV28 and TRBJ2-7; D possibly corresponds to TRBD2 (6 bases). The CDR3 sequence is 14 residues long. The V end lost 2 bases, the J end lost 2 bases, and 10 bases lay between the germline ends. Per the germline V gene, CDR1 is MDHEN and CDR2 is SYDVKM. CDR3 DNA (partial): TGTGCCAGCAGTTTAATAGGACTACCCTACGAG. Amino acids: CASSLIGLPYE. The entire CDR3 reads CASSLIGLPYEQYF.

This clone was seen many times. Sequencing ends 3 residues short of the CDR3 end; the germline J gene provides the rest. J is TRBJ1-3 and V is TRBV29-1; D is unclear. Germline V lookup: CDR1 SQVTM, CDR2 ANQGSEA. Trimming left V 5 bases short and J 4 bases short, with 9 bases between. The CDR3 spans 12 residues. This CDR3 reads CSVISAGNTIYF. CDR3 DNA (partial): TGCAGCGTTATCTCAGCGGGAAACACC.

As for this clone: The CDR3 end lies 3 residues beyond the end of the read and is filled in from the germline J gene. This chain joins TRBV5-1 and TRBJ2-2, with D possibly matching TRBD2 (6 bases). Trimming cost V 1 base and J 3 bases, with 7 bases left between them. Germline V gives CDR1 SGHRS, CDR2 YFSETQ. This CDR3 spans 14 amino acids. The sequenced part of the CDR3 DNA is TGCGCCAGCAGCTTGTGGGGGGACACCGGGGAG. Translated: CASSLWGDTGE. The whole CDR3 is CASSLWGDTGELFF.

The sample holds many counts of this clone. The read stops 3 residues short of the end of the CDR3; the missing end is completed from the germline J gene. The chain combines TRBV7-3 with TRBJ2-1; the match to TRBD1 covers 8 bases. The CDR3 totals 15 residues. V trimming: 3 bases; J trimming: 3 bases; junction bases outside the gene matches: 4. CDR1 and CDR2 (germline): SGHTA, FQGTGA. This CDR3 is CASSFDGTGYNEQFF. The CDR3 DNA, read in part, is TGTGCCAGCAGCTTCGACGGGACAGGCTACAATGAG.

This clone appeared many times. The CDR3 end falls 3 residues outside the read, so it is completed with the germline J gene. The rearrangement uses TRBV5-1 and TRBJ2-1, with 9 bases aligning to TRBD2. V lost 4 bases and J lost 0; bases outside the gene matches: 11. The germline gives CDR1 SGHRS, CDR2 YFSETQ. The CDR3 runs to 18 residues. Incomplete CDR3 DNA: TGCGCCAGCAGCATCTGGACTAGCGCCCCCCACTCCTACAATGAG. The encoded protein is CASSIWTSAPHSYNE. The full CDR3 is CASSIWTSAPHSYNEQFF. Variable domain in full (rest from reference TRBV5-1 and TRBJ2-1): KAGVTQTPRYLIKTRGQQVTLSCSPISGHRSVSWYQQTPGQGLQFLFEYFSETQRNKGNFPGRFSGRQFSNSRSEMNVSTLELGDSALYLCASSIWTSAPHSYNEQFFGPGTRLTVL.

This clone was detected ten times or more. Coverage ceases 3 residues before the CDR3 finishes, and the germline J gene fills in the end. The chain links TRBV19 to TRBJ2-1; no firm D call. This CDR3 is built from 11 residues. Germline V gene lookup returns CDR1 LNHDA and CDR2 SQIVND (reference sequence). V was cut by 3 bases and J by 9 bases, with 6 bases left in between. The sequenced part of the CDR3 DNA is TGTGCCAGTAGTATCTTTCTTGAG. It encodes CASSIFLE. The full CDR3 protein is CASSIFLEQFF.

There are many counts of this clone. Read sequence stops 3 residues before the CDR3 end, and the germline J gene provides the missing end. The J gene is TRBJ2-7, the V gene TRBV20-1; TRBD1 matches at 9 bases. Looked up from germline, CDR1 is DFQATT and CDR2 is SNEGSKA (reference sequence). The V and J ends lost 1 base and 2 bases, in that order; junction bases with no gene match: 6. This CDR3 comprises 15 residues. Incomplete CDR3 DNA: TGCAGTGCTAGAGCCCGGGACAGGGTGACCTACGAG. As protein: CSARARDRVTYE. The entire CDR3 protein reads CSARARDRVTYEQYF.

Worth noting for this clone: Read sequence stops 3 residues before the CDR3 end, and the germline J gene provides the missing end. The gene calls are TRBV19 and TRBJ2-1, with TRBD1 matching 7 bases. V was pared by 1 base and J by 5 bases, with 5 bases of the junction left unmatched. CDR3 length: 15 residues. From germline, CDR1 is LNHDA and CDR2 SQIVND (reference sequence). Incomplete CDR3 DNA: TGTGCCAGTAGTATAGCCCACAGGGGAGACAATGAG. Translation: CASSIAHRGDNE. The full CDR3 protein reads CASSIAHRGDNEQFF. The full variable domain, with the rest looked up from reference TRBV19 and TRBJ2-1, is DGGITQSPKYLFRKEGQNVTLSCEQNLNHDAMYWYRQDPGQGLRLIYYSQIVNDFQKGDIAEGYSVSREKKESFPLTVTSAQKNPTAFYLCASSIAHRGDNEQFFGPGTRLTVL.

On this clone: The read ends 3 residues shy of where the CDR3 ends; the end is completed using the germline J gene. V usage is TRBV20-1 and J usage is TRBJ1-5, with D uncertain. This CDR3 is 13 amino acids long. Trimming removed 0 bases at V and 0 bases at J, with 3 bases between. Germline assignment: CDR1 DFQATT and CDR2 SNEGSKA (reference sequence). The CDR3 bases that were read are TGCAGTGCTAGAGACAGTAGCAATCAGCCC. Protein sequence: CSARDSSNQP. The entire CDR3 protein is CSARDSSNQPQHF.

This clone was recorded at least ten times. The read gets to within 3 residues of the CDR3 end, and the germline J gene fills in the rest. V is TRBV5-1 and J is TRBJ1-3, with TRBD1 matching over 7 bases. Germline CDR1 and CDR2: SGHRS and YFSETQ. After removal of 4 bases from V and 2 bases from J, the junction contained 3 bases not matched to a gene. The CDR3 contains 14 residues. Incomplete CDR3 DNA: TGCGCCAGCAGCCGTGGGACAGCTGGAAACACC. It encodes CASSRGTAGNT. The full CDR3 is CASSRGTAGNTIYF.

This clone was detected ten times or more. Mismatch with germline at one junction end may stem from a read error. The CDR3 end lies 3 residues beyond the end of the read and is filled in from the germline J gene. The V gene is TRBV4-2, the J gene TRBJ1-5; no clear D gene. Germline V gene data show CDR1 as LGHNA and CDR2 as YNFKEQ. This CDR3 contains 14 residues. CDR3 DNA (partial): TGCGCCAGCAGCCATGGGCCTGGCAATCAGCCC. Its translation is CASSHGPGNQP. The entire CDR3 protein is CASSHGPGNQPQHF.

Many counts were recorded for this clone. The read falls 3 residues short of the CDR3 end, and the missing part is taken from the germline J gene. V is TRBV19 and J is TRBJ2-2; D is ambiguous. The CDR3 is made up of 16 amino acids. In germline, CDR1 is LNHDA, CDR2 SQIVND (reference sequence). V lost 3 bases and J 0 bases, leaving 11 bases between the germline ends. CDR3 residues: CASSMVPSANTGELFF. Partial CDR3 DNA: TGTGCCAGTAGTATGGTGCCGAGCGCGAACACCGGGGAG.

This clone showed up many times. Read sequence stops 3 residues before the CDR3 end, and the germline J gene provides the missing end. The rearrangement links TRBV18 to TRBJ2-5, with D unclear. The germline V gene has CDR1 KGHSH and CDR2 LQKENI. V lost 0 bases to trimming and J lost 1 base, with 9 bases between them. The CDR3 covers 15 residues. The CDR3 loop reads CASSPPEAGQETQYF. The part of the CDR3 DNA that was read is TGTGCCAGCTCACCACCGGAAGCAGGCCAAGAGACC.